The next 7 T cell receptor beta chains were all read from a single sample in a study of TIL therapy for anti-PD-1-resistant metastatic lung cancer. Time point denoted: pre-treatment sample, taken before nivolumab and TIL therapy. This was the immunoSEQ v3 assay. Data came from immunoSEQ multiplex PCR; TCRdb stores just in-frame clones and leaves some out. The table records under 55,000 clones, roughly 78% of them present only once. The material sequenced was blood, taken at baseline. Source of these receptors: a woman between 30 and 79 years old with non-small cell lung cancer.

The chain joins TRBV20-1 to TRBJ2-1; D remains ambiguous. CDR1 DFQATT and CDR2 SNEGSKA come from the germline V gene (reference sequence). The CDR3 spans 10 residues. Trimming removed 5 bases from V and 4 bases from J, with 3 bases in between. The CDR3, as DNA: TGCAGTGCTCCATACAATGAGCAGTTCTTC. Its translation: CSAPYNEQFF.

V usage is TRBV6-5 and J usage is TRBJ2-1, with a possible D match to TRBD2 (5 bases). CDR3 size: 13 residues. V dropped 3 bases and J dropped 6 bases, with 9 bases sitting between them. CDR1 is MNHEY, CDR2 SVGAGI, per germline. The CDR3 region is CASSYIGVNEQFF. The DNA for the CDR3 is TGTGCCAGCAGTTATATCGGGGTCAATGAGCAGTTCTTC.

The chain uses TRBV9 and TRBJ1-6, with D tentatively TRBD1 (6 bases). Per the germline V gene, CDR1 is SGDLS and CDR2 is YYNGEE. The length of the CDR3 is 16 residues. V was shortened by 4 bases and J by 4 bases, with 15 bases between the two germline ends. The CDR3 DNA reads TGTGCCAGCAGCCCCACTAACACAGGGTATAATTCACCCCTCCACTTT. Encoded protein: CASSPTNTGYNSPLHF.

The chain is built from TRBV11-2 and TRBJ1-2, with D possibly matching TRBD1 (5 bases). Germline lookup yields CDR1 SGHAT and CDR2 FQNNGV. V lost 5 bases and J lost 4, with 14 bases in between. The CDR3 spans 14 residues. In DNA, the CDR3 is TGTGCCAGCAGCCCCGGGCAGGGAGGCTATGGCTACACCTTC. This gives the protein CASSPGQGGYGYTF.

This clone was counted a single time. This chain joins TRBV4-3 and TRBJ1-6; 11 positions match TRBD1. The CDR3 spans 16 residues. Looked up from germline, CDR1 is LGHNA and CDR2 is YSLEER. The V segment lost 4 bases and the J segment 2 bases; nucleotides outside the gene matches: 1. The CDR3 protein is CASSPGQGAYNSPLHF. CDR3 in DNA: TGCGCCAGCAGCCCGGGACAGGGGGCCTATAATTCACCCCTCCACTTT.

The chain is built from TRBV27 and TRBJ1-5; D call uncertain. Germline CDR1 is MNHEY and CDR2 is SMNVEV (reference sequence). The ends were cut back, 8 bases at V and 8 bases at J, with 19 bases in the middle. There are 14 residues in the CDR3. The CDR3 here is CASASVLGLKPQHF. DNA for the CDR3: TGTGCCAGCGCTTCGGTCCTCGGACTCAAGCCCCAGCATTTT.

The chain joins TRBV19 to TRBJ1-5; TRBD1 might be the D (5 bases). With 6 bases removed from V and 4 bases from J, the gap between germline ends came to 7 bases. Germline CDR1 and CDR2: LNHDA and SQIVND (reference sequence). This CDR3 region has 12 residues. CDR3 loop: CASRQANQPQHF. CDR3 sequence (DNA): TGTGCCAGTAGACAGGCTAATCAGCCCCAGCATTTT.